This TCR beta chain was profiled in a study of CXCR3-negative and CXCR3-positive naive CD8 T cells. Study conclusions and caveats: TRB CDR3 properties indicated TCR strength, while surface CD5 was similar across naive subsets. Both of the naive subsets showed about the same high diversity, but memory CD8+ cells had much less.

A note on this clonotype: Its antigen remains unknown.

Looked up from germline, CDR1 is SGHTA and CDR2 is FQGTGA. The CDR3 loop spans 15 amino acids. TRB cDNA was prepared as libraries by UMI-labeled 5' RACE. TCRdb derives one entry per CDR3 protein from the 5' RACE reads, leaving out DNA. This sample's clone table lists about 57,000 distinct CDR3 sequences. Triplicates of about 270,000 cells were sorted from each CD8+ T cell subset. Sequencing was done on a sample of memory CD8+ T cells from blood. The chain combines TRBV7-3 with TRBJ2-7; TCRdb lists TRBD1, though no DNA is available to test this call. The clonotype comes from a human donor in good health. Some clones in this sample may be carry-over from other donors' samples. The CDR3 region is CASSPRGPSSYEQYF.